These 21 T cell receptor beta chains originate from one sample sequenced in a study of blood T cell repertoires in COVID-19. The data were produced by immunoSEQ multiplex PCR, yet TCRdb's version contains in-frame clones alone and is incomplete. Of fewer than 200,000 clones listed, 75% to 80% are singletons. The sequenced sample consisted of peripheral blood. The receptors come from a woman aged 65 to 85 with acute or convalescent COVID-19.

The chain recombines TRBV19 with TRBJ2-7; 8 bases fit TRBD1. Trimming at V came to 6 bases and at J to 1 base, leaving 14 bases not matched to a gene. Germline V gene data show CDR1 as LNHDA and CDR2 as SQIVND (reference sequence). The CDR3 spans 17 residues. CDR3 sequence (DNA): TGTGCCAGTAGCAACCCACGGGGACAGGTCCCGTCCTACGAGCAGTACTTC. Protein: CASSNPRGQVPSYEQYF. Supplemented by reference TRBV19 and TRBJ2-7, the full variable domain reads DGGITQSPKYLFRKEGQNVTLSCEQNLNHDAMYWYRQDPGQGLRLIYYSQIVNDFQKGDIAEGYSVSREKKESFPLTVTSAQKNPTAFYLCASSNPRGQVPSYEQYFGPGTRLTVT.

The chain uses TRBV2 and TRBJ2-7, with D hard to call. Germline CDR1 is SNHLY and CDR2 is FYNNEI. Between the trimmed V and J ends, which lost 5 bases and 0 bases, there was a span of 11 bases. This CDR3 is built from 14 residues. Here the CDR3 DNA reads TGTGCCAGCAGTCCTAAACTCCCCTCCTACGAGCAGTACTTC. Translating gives CASSPKLPSYEQYF.

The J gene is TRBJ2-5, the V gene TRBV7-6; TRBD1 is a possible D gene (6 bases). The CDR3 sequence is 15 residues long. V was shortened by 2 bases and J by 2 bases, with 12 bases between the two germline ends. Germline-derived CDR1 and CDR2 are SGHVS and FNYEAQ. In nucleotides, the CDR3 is TGTGCCAGCAGCTTAACAGGGTTCCCGCAAGAGACCCAGTACTTC. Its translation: CASSLTGFPQETQYF.

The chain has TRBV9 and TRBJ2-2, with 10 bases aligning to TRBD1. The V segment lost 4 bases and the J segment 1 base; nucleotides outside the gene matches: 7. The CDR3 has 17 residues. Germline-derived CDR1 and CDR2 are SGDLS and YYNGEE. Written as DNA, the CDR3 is TGTGCCAGCAGCCCGAGACAGGGGGCGGGGAACACCGGGGAGCTGTTTTTT. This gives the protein CASSPRQGAGNTGELFF.

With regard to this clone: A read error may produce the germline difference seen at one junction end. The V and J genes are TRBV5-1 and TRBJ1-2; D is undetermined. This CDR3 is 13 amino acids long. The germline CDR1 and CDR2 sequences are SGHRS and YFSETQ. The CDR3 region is CASSPTSNDGYTF. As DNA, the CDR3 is TGCGCCAGCAGCCCCACTAGTAACGATGGCTACACCTTC.

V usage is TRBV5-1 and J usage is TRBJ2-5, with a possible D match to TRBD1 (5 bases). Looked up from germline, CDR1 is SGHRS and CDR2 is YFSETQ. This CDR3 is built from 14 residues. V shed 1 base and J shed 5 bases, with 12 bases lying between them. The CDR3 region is CASSLQPGSETQYF. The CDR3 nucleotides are TGCGCCAGCAGCTTGCAACCAGGGTCCGAGACCCAGTACTTC. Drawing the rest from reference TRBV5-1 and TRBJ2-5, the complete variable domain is KAGVTQTPRYLIKTRGQQVTLSCSPISGHRSVSWYQQTPGQGLQFLFEYFSETQRNKGNFPGRFSGRQFSNSRSEMNVSTLELGDSALYLCASSLQPGSETQYFGPGTRLLVL.

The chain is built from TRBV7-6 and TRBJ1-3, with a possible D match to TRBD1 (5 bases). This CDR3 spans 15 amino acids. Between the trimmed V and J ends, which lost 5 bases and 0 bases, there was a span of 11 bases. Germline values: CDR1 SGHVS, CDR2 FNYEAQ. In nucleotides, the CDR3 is TGTGCCAGCAGCCCGGGACTGAGCTCTGGAAACACCATATATTTT. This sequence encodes CASSPGLSSGNTIYF. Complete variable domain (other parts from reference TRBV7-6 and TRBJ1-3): GAGVSQSPRYKVTKRGQDVALRCDPISGHVSLYWYRQALGQGPEFLTYFNYEAQQDKSGLPNDRFSAERPEGSISTLTIQRTEQRDSAMYRCASSPGLSSGNTIYFGEGSWLTVV.

In DNA, the CDR3 is TGTGCCAGCAGCTTAGACGACAGCAAGTACACTGAAGCTTTCTTT. Protein: CASSLDDSKYTEAFF. The gene calls are TRBV7-2 and TRBJ1-1; TRBD1 is a possible D gene (5 bases). This CDR3 is built from 15 residues. Trimming shortened V by 1 base and J by 3 bases, and 12 bases separated the two germline ends. CDR1 is SGHTA, CDR2 FQGNSA, per germline.

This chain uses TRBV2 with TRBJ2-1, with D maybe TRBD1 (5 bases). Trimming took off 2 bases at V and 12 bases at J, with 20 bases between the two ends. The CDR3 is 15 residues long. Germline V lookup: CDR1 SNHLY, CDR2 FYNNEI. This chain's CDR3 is CASSENGAGLSSQFF. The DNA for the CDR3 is TGTGCCAGCAGTGAAAATGGGGCTGGGCTTAGTTCGCAGTTCTTC.

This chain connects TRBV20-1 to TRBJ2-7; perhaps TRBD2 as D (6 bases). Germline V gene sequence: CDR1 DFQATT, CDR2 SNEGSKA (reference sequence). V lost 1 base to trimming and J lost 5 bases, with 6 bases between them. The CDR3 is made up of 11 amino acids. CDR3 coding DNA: TGCAGTGCTAGAGTAGCGGACGAGCAGTACTTC. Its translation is CSARVADEQYF.

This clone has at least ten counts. CDR3 sequence reads: CASSQSQNRATSSPLHF. CDR3 sequence (DNA): TGTGCCAGCAGCCAATCCCAGAATCGGGCCACTAGTTCACCCCTCCACTTT. V and J are TRBV3-1 (or the pseudogene TRBV3-2) and TRBJ1-6; D call uncertain. Germline CDR1 LGHDT, CDR2 YNNKEL (reference sequence). Trimming removed 2 bases from V and 9 bases from J, with 20 bases in between. CDR3 size: 17 residues.

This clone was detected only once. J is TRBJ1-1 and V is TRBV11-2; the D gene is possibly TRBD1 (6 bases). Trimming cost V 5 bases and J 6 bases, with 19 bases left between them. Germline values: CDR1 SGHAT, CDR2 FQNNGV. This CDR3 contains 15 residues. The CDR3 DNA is TGTGCCAGCAGCACCTCTCTACAGGGTTCCTCTGAAGCTTTCTTT. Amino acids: CASSTSLQGSSEAFF.

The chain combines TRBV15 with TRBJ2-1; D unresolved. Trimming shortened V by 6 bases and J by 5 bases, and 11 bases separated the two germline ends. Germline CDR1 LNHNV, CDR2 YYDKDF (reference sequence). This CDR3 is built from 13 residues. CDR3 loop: CATRRFTDNEQFF. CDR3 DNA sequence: TGTGCCACCAGGAGGTTTACCGACAATGAGCAGTTCTTC.

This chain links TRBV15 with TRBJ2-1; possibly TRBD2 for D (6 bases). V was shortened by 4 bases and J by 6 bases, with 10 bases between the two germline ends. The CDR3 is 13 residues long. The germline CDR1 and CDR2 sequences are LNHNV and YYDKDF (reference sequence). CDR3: CATSNRAGNEQFF. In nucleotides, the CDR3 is TGTGCCACCAGCAACCGAGCGGGCAATGAGCAGTTCTTC. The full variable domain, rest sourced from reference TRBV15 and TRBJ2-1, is DAMVIQNPRYQVTQFGKPVTLSCSQTLNHNVMYWYQQKSSQAPKLLFHYYDKDFNNEADTPDNFQSRRPNTSFCFLDIRSPGLGDTAMYLCATSNRAGNEQFFGPGTRLTVL.

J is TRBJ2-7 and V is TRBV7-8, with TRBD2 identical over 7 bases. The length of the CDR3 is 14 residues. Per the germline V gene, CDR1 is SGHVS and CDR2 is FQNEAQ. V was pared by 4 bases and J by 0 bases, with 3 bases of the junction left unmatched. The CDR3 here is CASSWTRSSYEQYF. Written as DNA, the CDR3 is TGTGCCAGCAGCTGGACTAGGAGCTCCTACGAGCAGTACTTC.

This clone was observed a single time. In DNA form, the CDR3 reads TGTGCCAGCAGCTTCAATCCTAGCTCCTACAATGAGCAGTTCTTC. It codes for CASSFNPSSYNEQFF. The chain recombines TRBV11-2 with TRBJ2-1; D uncertain. Germline V gene sequence: CDR1 SGHAT, CDR2 FQNNGV. Trimming shortened V by 3 bases and J by 0 bases, and 9 bases separated the two germline ends. The CDR3 has 15 amino acids.

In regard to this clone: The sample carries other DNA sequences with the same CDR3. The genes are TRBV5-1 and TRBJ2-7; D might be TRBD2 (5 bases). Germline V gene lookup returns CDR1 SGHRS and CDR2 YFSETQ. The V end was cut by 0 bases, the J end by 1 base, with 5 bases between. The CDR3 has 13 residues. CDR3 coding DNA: TGCGCCAGCAGCTTGGCGGGGTCCTACGAGCAGTACTTC. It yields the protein CASSLAGSYEQYF.

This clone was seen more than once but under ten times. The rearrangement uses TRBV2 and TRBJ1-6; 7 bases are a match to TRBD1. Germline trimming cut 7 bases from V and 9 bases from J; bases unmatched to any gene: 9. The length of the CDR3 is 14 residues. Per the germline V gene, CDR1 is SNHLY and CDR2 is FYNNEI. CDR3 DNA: TGTGCCAGCACCTCCACAGGGGTTAGTTCACCCCTCCACTTT. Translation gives CASTSTGVSSPLHF.

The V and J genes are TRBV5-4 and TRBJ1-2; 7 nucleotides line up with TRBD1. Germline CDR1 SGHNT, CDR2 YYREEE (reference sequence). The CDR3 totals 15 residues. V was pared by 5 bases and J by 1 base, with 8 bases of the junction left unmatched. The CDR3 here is CASRRGQSLNYGYTF. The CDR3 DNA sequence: TGTGCCAGCAGGCGGGGACAGAGTCTTAACTATGGCTACACCTTC. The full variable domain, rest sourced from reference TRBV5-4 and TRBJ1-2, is ETGVTQSPTHLIKTRGQQVTLRCSSQSGHNTVSWYQQALGQGPQFIFQYYREEENGRGNFPPRFSGLQFPNYSSELNVNALELDDSALYLCASRRGQSLNYGYTFGSGTRLTVV.

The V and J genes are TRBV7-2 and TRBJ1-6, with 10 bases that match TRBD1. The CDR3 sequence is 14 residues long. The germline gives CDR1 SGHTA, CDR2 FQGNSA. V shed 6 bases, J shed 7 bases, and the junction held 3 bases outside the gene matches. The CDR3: CASRWDRGNSPLHF. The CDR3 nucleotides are TGTGCCAGCAGGTGGGACAGGGGCAATTCACCCCTCCACTTT. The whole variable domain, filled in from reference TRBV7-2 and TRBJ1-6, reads GAGVSQSPSNKVTEKGKDVELRCDPISGHTALYWYRQSLGQGLEFLIYFQGNSAPDKSGLPSDRFSAERTGGSVSTLTIQRTQQEDSAVYLCASRWDRGNSPLHFGNGTRLTVT.

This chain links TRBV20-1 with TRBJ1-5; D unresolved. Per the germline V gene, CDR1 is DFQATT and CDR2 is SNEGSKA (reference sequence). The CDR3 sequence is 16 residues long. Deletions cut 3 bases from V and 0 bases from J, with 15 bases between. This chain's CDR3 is CSASIIGRNSNQPQHF. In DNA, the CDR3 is TGCAGTGCTAGTATCATTGGCCGAAATAGCAATCAGCCCCAGCATTTT.